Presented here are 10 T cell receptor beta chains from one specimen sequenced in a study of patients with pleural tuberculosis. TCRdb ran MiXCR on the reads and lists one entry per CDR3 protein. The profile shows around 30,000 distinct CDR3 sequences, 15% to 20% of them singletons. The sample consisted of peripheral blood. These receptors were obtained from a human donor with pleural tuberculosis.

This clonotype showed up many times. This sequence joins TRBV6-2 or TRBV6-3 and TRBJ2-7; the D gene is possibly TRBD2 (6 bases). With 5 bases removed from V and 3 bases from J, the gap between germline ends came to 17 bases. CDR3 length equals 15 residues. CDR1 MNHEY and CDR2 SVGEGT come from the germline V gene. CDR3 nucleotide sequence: TGTGCCAGCAGTGGCGGGACTCTCGCCGTCTACGAGCAGTACTTC. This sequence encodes CASSGGTLAVYEQYF.

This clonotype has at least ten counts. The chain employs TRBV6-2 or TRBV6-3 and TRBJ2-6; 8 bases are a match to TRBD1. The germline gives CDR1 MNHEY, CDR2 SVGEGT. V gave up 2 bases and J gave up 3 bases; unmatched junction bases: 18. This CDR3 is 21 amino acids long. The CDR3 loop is CASSYTDITLDREYGANVLTF. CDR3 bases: TGTGCCAGCAGTTACACCGACATAACACTGGACAGGGAGTATGGGGCCAACGTCCTGACTTTC.

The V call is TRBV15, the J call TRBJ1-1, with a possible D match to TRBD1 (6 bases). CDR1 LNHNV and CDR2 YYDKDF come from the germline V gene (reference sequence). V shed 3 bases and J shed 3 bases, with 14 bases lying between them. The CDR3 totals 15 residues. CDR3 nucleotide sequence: TGTGCCACCAGCAGTTGGACCGGGACATACACTGAAGCTTTCTTT. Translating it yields CATSSWTGTYTEAFF.

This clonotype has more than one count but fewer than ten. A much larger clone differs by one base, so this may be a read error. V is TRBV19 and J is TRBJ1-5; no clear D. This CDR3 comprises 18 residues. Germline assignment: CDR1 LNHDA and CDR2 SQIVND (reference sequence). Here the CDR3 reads CASSMKAQDFYSNRPQHF. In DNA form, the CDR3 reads TGTGCCAGTAGTATGAAGGCGCAGGACTTCTATAGCAATCGGCCCCAGCATTTT. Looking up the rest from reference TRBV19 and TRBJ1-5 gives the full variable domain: DGGITQSPKYLFRKEGQNVTLSCEQNLNHDAMYWYRQDPGQGLRLIYYSQIVNDFQKGDIAEGYSVSREKKESFPLTVTSAQKNPTAFYLCASSMKAQDFYSNRPQHFGDGTRLSIL.

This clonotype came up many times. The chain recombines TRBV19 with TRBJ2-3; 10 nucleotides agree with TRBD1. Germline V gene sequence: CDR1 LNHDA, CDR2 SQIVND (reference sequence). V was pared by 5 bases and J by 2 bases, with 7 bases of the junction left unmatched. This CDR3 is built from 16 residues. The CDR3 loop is CASSVMDRGYTDTQYF. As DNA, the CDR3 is TGTGCCAGTAGTGTGATGGACAGGGGGTACACAGATACGCAGTATTTT.

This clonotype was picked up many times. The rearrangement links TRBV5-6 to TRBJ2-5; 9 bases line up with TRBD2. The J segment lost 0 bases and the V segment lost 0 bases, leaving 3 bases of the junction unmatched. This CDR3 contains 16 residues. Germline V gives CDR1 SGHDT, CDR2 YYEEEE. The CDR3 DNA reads TGTGCCAGCAGCTTGGTCCTAGCGGGGTACCAAGAGACCCAGTACTTC. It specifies CASSLVLAGYQETQYF. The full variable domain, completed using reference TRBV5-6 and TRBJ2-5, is DAGVTQSPTHLIKTRGQQVTLRCSPKSGHDTVSWYQQALGQGPQFIFQYYEEEERQRGNFPDRFSGHQFPNYSSELNVNALLLGDSALYLCASSLVLAGYQETQYFGPGTRLLVL.

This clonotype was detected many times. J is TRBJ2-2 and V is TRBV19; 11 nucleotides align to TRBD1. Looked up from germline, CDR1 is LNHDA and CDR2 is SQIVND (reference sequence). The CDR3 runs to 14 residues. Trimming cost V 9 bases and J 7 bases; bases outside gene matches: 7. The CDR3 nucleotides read TGTGCCAGCAGGGACAGGGGGTATAACGGGGAGCTGTTTTTT. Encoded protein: CASRDRGYNGELFF.

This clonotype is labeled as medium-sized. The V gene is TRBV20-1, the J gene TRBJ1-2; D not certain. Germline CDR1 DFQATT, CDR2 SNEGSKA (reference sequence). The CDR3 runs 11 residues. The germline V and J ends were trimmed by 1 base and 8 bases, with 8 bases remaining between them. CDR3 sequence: CSARVGEGYTF. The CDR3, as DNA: TGCAGTGCTAGAGTCGGGGAGGGCTACACCTTC.

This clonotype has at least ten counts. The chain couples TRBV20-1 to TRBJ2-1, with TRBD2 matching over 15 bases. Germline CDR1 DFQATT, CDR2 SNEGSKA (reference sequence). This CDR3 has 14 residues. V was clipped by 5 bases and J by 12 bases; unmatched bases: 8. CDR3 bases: TGCAGTGCTGCGACCGGGACTAGCGGGGGGTTGCAGTTCTTC. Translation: CSAATGTSGGLQFF.

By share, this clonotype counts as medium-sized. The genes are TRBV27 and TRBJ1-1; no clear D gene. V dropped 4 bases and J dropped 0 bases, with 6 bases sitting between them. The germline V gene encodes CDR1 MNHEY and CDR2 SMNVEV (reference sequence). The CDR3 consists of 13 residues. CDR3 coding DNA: TGTGCCAGCAGTTCTAATATGAACACTGAAGCTTTCTTT. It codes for CASSSNMNTEAFF.